Below, 24 T cell receptor beta chains from the same sample are listed, as sequenced in a study of Tregs in tolerant kidney transplant recipients. Related graft donors supplied nonmyeloablative bone marrow transplants, and mixed chimerism was transient. TCRdb keeps only in-frame clones here, not all; method: immunoSEQ multiplex PCR. Among about 100,000 clones, 93% were seen once, and the ten largest hold about 1.5%. Sequencing used CD4+ T cells from blood (PBMCs), obtained 12 months after the transplant. These receptors were obtained from a human patient who received a combined kidney and bone marrow transplant. A share of the T cells may be of graft donor origin.

Points on this clone: Other DNA sequences of this sample code for an identical CDR3. This chain connects TRBV5-1 to TRBJ2-1, with TRBD2 identical over 12 bases. CDR1 and CDR2 from the germline V gene are SGHRS and YFSETQ. The V and J ends lost 1 base and 8 bases, in that order; junction bases with no gene match: 10. The CDR3 sequence is 17 residues long. The CDR3 coding sequence is TGCGCCAGCAGCTTGATTCTAGCGGGAGGGCCTTTCGATGAGCAGTTCTTC. Encoded protein: CASSLILAGGPFDEQFF. The complete variable domain, with remaining parts taken from reference TRBV5-1 and TRBJ2-1, reads KAGVTQTPRYLIKTRGQQVTLSCSPISGHRSVSWYQQTPGQGLQFLFEYFSETQRNKGNFPGRFSGRQFSNSRSEMNVSTLELGDSALYLCASSLILAGGPFDEQFFGPGTRLTVL.

This chain links TRBV7-9 with TRBJ2-3; 8 bases are shared with TRBD2. This CDR3 contains 15 residues. Germline V gives CDR1 SEHNR, CDR2 FQNEAQ (reference sequence). J was trimmed by 8 bases and V by 6 bases; bases with no gene match: 13. The CDR3 sequence: CASRQGTRIFGTQYF. The CDR3 region has the DNA TGTGCCAGCAGGCAGGGGACTAGGATTTTCGGTACGCAGTATTTT.

This clone has just one count. The J gene is TRBJ1-2, the V gene TRBV29-1; 8 bases are shared with TRBD1. The germline CDR1 and CDR2 sequences are SQVTM and ANQGSEA. Trimming cost V 3 bases and J 0 bases; bases outside gene matches: 9. The CDR3 totals 16 residues. CDR3 amino acids: CSVDQGQGQANYGYTF. In DNA form, the CDR3 reads TGCAGCGTTGACCAAGGACAGGGTCAAGCTAACTATGGCTACACCTTC.

The J gene is TRBJ2-7, the V gene TRBV19, with 8 bases identical to TRBD1. The V gene's germline CDR1 is LNHDA and CDR2 SQIVND (reference sequence). CDR3 length equals 14 residues. Germline trimming cut 3 bases from V and 2 bases from J; bases unmatched to any gene: 3. The CDR3 loop reads CASSMTGDTYEQYF. The CDR3 coding sequence is TGTGCCAGTAGTATGACAGGGGATACCTACGAGCAGTACTTC.

The V call is TRBV5-6, the J call TRBJ2-2, with 14 bases fitting TRBD2. This CDR3 comprises 17 residues. V was clipped by 1 base and J by 7 bases; unmatched bases: 6. Looked up from germline, CDR1 is SGHDT and CDR2 is YYEEEE. This CDR3 is CASSLPGLAGASGELFF. In DNA, the CDR3 is TGTGCCAGCAGCTTGCCGGGACTAGCGGGAGCCAGCGGGGAGCTGTTTTTT. Complete variable domain (other parts from reference TRBV5-6 and TRBJ2-2): DAGVTQSPTHLIKTRGQQVTLRCSPKSGHDTVSWYQQALGQGPQFIFQYYEEEERQRGNFPDRFSGHQFPNYSSELNVNALLLGDSALYLCASSLPGLAGASGELFFGEGSRLTVL.

The rearrangement links TRBV18 to TRBJ2-7; TRBD1 matches 8 bases. The CDR3 spans 15 residues. Germline V gene lookup returns CDR1 KGHSH and CDR2 LQKENI. The junction had 6 bases not matched to a gene; V was cut back by 3 bases and J by 2 bases. The CDR3 bases are TGTGCCAGCTCACCGACCGGGACAGGTACCTACGAGCAGTACTTC. This codes for CASSPTGTGTYEQYF.

The chain is built from TRBV29-1 and TRBJ2-5, with 10 bases identical to TRBD2. This CDR3 contains 14 residues. The V and J ends lost 2 bases and 4 bases, in that order; junction bases with no gene match: 4. Per the germline V gene, CDR1 is SQVTM and CDR2 is ANQGSEA. CDR3 amino acids: CSVESGGALETQYF. CDR3 coding DNA: TGCAGCGTTGAAAGCGGGGGGGCTTTAGAGACCCAGTACTTC.

V and J are TRBV15 and TRBJ2-1; TRBD2 aligns across 10 bases. J lost 9 bases, V lost 0 bases, and 5 bases had no gene match. The CDR3 is 15 residues long. The germline gives CDR1 LNHNV, CDR2 YYDKDF (reference sequence). The CDR3 loop is CATSREAGGPFEQFF. In nucleotides, the CDR3 is TGTGCCACCAGCAGAGAAGCGGGAGGGCCATTTGAGCAGTTCTTC.

The V and J genes are TRBV6-1 and TRBJ2-2; 7 bases align to TRBD2. V dropped 0 bases and J dropped 6; count of bases not matched to a gene: 4. This CDR3 spans 15 amino acids. Germline V gene sequence: CDR1 MNHNS, CDR2 SASEGT. Written as DNA, the CDR3 is TGTGCCAGCAGTGAAGCTAGCGGGCACGCCGGGGAGCTGTTTTTT. Encoded protein: CASSEASGHAGELFF.

The chain combines TRBV18 with TRBJ1-2, with no clear D. The germline gives CDR1 KGHSH, CDR2 LQKENI. The CDR3 length is 13 residues. V shed 2 bases and J shed 2 bases, with 6 bases lying between them. DNA for the CDR3: TGTGCCAGCTCACCAGAACGGAACTATGGCTACACCTTC. It encodes CASSPERNYGYTF.

This clone came up once. V gene TRBV27 combines with J gene TRBJ2-2; TRBD1 might be the D (5 bases). The CDR3 loop spans 15 amino acids. Per the germline V gene, CDR1 is MNHEY and CDR2 is SMNVEV (reference sequence). Trimming took 4 bases from V and 7 from J, leaving 16 bases between them. This CDR3 reads CASSSSQGGIGELFF. Here the CDR3 DNA reads TGTGCCAGCAGTTCCTCCCAGGGCGGTATCGGGGAGCTGTTTTTT.

V is TRBV13 and J is TRBJ2-1; D perhaps matches TRBD2 (7 bases). Germline CDR1 PRHDT, CDR2 FYEKMQ (reference sequence). CDR3 length: 15 residues. Trimming took off 2 bases at V and 7 bases at J, with 15 bases between the two ends. The CDR3: CASSLRGGARNEQFF. In DNA form, the CDR3 reads TGTGCCAGCAGCTTAAGAGGGGGGGCGCGAAATGAGCAGTTCTTC. Together with reference TRBV13 and TRBJ2-1, the CDR3 gives the full variable domain: AAGVIQSPRHLIKEKRETATLKCYPIPRHDTVYWYQQGPGQDPQFLISFYEKMQSDKGSIPDRFSAQQFSDYHSELNMSSLELGDSALYFCASSLRGGARNEQFFGPGTRLTVL.

This clone has a single count. This chain links TRBV9 with TRBJ2-7; perhaps TRBD2 as D (5 bases). Germline lookup yields CDR1 SGDLS and CDR2 YYNGEE. The length of the CDR3 is 12 residues. Deletions cut 6 bases from V and 6 bases from J, with 13 bases between. The CDR3 bases are TGTGCCAGCAACCTGGGAGAGGGCGAGCAGTACTTC. This encodes CASNLGEGEQYF.

The chain couples TRBV10-3 to TRBJ1-2; no reliable D call. The germline gives CDR1 ENHRY, CDR2 SYGVKD. This CDR3 is built from 12 residues. V lost 0 bases and J lost 5, with 4 bases in between. CDR3 bases: TGTGCCATCAGTGAGTCGAGGTATGGCTACACCTTC. Translation: CAISESRYGYTF.

The chain is built from TRBV6-1 and TRBJ1-3; 7 bases line up with TRBD1. The V gene end was trimmed by 0 bases and the J gene end by 6 bases; junction bases not matched to a gene: 5. Germline lookup yields CDR1 MNHNS and CDR2 SASEGT. The CDR3 runs to 15 residues. In DNA, the CDR3 is TGTGCCAGCAGTGAAGCGCAGGGGGTCAAAAACACCATATATTTT. Its protein is CASSEAQGVKNTIYF.

This clone was observed once. The chain has TRBV6-1 and TRBJ1-1, with D perhaps matching TRBD1 (6 bases). The V gene's germline CDR1 is MNHNS and CDR2 SASEGT. CDR3 length: 13 residues. V lost 2 bases to trimming and J lost 5 bases, with 9 bases between them. The DNA of the CDR3 is TGTGCCAGCAGTGAATGGGGGCGAACTGAAGCTTTCTTT. This codes for CASSEWGRTEAFF.

This chain connects TRBV5-6 to TRBJ2-5; TRBD2 matches at 14 bases. This CDR3 has 17 amino acids. CDR1 and CDR2 (germline): SGHDT, YYEEEE. The V gene end was trimmed by 1 base and the J gene end by 1 base; junction bases not matched to a gene: 3. CDR3 nucleotide sequence: TGTGCCAGCAGCTTGCCGACTAGCGGGGGGGGCCAAGAGACCCAGTACTTC. Translating it yields CASSLPTSGGGQETQYF.

The chain couples TRBV29-1 to TRBJ2-3, with a possible D match to TRBD1 (7 bases). Germline V CDR1 and CDR2: SQVTM, ANQGSEA. Trimming stripped 6 bases from V and 0 bases from J, with 13 bases between. The CDR3 extends over 14 amino acids. For the CDR3, the DNA is TGCAGCGTCGTCAGGGGGGCTAGCACAGATACGCAGTATTTT. It is translated as CSVVRGASTDTQYF.

This rearrangement joins TRBV11-3 to TRBJ2-1; TRBD2 agrees at 12 bases. There are 17 residues in the CDR3. After removal of 5 bases from V and 8 bases from J, the junction contained 13 bases not matched to a gene. CDR1 is SGHNT and CDR2 is YENEEA in the germline V gene. CDR3 nucleotides: TGTGCCAGCAGCCGACCTCGACTAGCGGGAGTGAGTTATGAGCAGTTCTTC. Amino acid sequence: CASSRPRLAGVSYEQFF.

In regard to this clone: The same CDR3 is also encoded by other DNA sequences in this sample. V and J are TRBV18 and TRBJ2-7; 10 bases are a match to TRBD2. Germline CDR1 reads KGHSH; CDR2 reads LQKENI. CDR3 length: 14 residues. With 3 bases clipped from V and 4 bases from J, the junction kept 3 bases outside the gene matches. CDR3 amino acids: CASSPGLADYEQYF. For the CDR3, the DNA is TGTGCCAGCTCACCCGGACTAGCGGATTACGAGCAGTACTTC.

This chain uses TRBV7-2 with TRBJ2-5; 8 positions match TRBD1. Germline V lookup: CDR1 SGHTA, CDR2 FQGNSA. The junction had 12 bases not matched to a gene; V was cut back by 6 bases and J by 3 bases. The CDR3 spans 16 residues. CDR3 sequence (DNA): TGTGCCAGCAGTGCCGGCCGGACAGGGACGAAAGAGACCCAGTACTTC. It specifies CASSAGRTGTKETQYF.

The rearrangement links TRBV9 to TRBJ2-3; D is unresolved. The CDR3 length is 15 residues. V shed 0 bases and J shed 4 bases, with 12 bases lying between them. Germline V gene sequence: CDR1 SGDLS, CDR2 YYNGEE. DNA of the CDR3: TGTGCCAGCAGCGTAGTGGGTGTCCAGGCAGATACGCAGTATTTT. This codes for CASSVVGVQADTQYF.

The V gene is TRBV4-2, the J gene TRBJ2-3; 8 bases are shared with TRBD2. Germline-derived CDR1 and CDR2 are LGHNA and YNFKEQ. The CDR3 length is 16 residues. Germline trimming cut 1 base from V and 1 base from J; bases unmatched to any gene: 4. The CDR3 is CASSQGTTSGTDTQYF. The CDR3 nucleotides read TGTGCCAGCAGCCAAGGTACGACTAGCGGCACAGATACGCAGTATTTT.

V usage is TRBV28 and J usage is TRBJ2-5; 9 nucleotides line up with TRBD2. Losses at the gene ends were 8 bases for V and 1 base for J; bases not matched to a gene: 5. This CDR3 spans 14 amino acids. The germline V gene has CDR1 MDHEN and CDR2 SYDVKM. The DNA of the CDR3 is TGTGCCAGCTCGCGCGGGGGGGCCCAAGAGACCCAGTACTTC. Amino acids: CASSRGGAQETQYF. The full variable domain, rest sourced from reference TRBV28 and TRBJ2-5, is DVKVTQSSRYLVKRTGEKVFLECVQDMDHENMFWYRQDPGLGLRLIYFSYDVKMKEKGDIPEGYSVSREKKERFSLILESASTNQTSMYLCASSRGGAQETQYFGPGTRLLVL.